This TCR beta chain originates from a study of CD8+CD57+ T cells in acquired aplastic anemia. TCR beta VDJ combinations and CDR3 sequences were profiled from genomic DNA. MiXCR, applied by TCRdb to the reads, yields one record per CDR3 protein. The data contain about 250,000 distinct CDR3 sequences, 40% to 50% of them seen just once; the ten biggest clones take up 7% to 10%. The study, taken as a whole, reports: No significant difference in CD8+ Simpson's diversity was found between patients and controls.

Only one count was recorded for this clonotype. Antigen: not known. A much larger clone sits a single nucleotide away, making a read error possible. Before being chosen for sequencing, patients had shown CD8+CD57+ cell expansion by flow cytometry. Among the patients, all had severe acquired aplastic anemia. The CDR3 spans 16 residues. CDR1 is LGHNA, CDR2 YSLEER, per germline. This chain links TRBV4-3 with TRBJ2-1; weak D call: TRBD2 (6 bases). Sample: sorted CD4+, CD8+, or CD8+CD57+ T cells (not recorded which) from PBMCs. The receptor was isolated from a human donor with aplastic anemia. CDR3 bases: TGCGCCAGCAGCCAAGAATGGAGGGATGCCTACAATGAGCGGTTCTTC. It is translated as CASSQEWRDAYNERFF.